This entry lists 11 T cell receptor beta chains sequenced from one sample in a study of control samples from healthy donors and cancer patients. Produced via immunoSEQ multiplex PCR; TCRdb's table is partial and in-frame only. The sample holds tens of thousands of clones; about 89% are singletons and the top ten take 6% to 9.5%. The sequencing sample was made of blood. The receptor set was obtained from a woman in her sixties or seventies in good health.

The CDR3 sequence is CASSPLPGQGTNVLTF. In DNA, the CDR3 is TGTGCCAGCTCACCACTCCCGGGACAGGGAACCAACGTCCTGACTTTC. The chain has TRBV18 and TRBJ2-6, with 9 bases that match TRBD1. This CDR3 region has 16 residues. Germline V lookup: CDR1 KGHSH, CDR2 LQKENI. After removal of 1 base from V and 8 bases from J, the junction contained 6 bases not matched to a gene.

The chain joins TRBV11-2 to TRBJ1-1, with TRBD1 as a possible D gene (5 bases). This CDR3 contains 13 residues. Looked up from germline, CDR1 is SGHAT and CDR2 is FQNNGV. The V and J ends lost 3 bases and 7 bases respectively, with 12 bases between them. CDR3 protein: CASSFRDGNEAFF. The CDR3 nucleotides read TGTGCCAGCAGCTTCAGGGACGGGAATGAAGCTTTCTTT.

This chain links TRBV27 with TRBJ2-7; 13 positions match TRBD2. Trimming took 5 bases from V and 7 from J; bases not matched to a gene: 11. There are 16 residues in the CDR3. CDR1 MNHEY and CDR2 SMNVEV come from the germline V gene (reference sequence). The CDR3 is CASSLVLAGGPGEQYF. The CDR3 DNA sequence: TGTGCCAGCAGTCTCGTACTAGCGGGAGGGCCTGGAGAGCAGTACTTC.

The V call is TRBV5-4, the J call TRBJ2-1; D is perhaps TRBD1 (5 bases). Deletions cut 0 bases from V and 8 bases from J, with 12 bases between. CDR3 length: 14 residues. Germline V lookup: CDR1 SGHNT, CDR2 YYREEE (reference sequence). For the CDR3, the DNA is TGTGCCAGCAGCTTGGGCGGCAGGGTGGATGAGCAGTTCTTC. This codes for CASSLGGRVDEQFF.

The CDR3 loop reads CASSLRRGRDYNEQFF. Here the CDR3 DNA reads TGTGCCAGCAGCCTACGGCGCGGGAGGGATTACAATGAGCAGTTCTTC. The J gene is TRBJ2-1, the V gene TRBV5-4; 9 bases line up with TRBD2. Germline V gene data show CDR1 as SGHNT and CDR2 as YYREEE (reference sequence). Trimming removed 4 bases from V and 4 bases from J; junction bases left unmatched: 9. The CDR3 consists of 16 residues.

CDR3 amino acids: CASSQVGPRVDQPQHF. The CDR3 bases are TGCGCCAGCAGCCAAGTCGGCCCAAGGGTGGATCAGCCCCAGCATTTT. The gene calls are TRBV4-1 and TRBJ1-5; D is uncertain. CDR1 and CDR2 (germline): MGHRA, YSYEKL. V gave up 1 base and J gave up 5 bases, with 15 bases separating them. The CDR3 has 16 amino acids.

The genes are TRBV12-3 or TRBV12-4 and TRBJ1-4; TRBD1 matches 8 bases. The CDR3 extends over 13 amino acids. Germline trimming cut 6 bases from V and 8 bases from J; bases unmatched to any gene: 5. CDR3 sequence reads: CASSLNRGEKLFF. The CDR3 coding sequence is TGTGCCAGCAGCCTAAACAGGGGGGAAAAACTGTTTTTT.

This chain links TRBV29-1 with TRBJ2-1, with TRBD2 as a possible D gene (5 bases). The CDR3 has 13 residues. V dropped 7 bases and J dropped 8 bases, with 18 bases sitting between them. Germline V lookup: CDR1 SQVTM, CDR2 ANQGSEA. The CDR3 spells CSGGKGFSDEQFF. As DNA, the CDR3 is TGCAGCGGTGGTAAGGGATTTAGCGATGAGCAGTTCTTC.

The J gene is TRBJ1-2, the V gene TRBV5-5; the D gene is possibly TRBD1 (5 bases). The CDR3 covers 15 residues. The V gene's germline CDR1 is SGHKS and CDR2 YYEKEE (reference sequence). V was cut by 2 bases and J by 2 bases, with 13 bases left in between. The DNA of the CDR3 is TGTGCCAGCAGCTTACTTGGGGCCGCAAACTATGGCTACACCTTC. The encoded protein is CASSLLGAANYGYTF.

The chain couples TRBV5-6 to TRBJ1-1; D is possibly TRBD1 (5 bases). CDR3 length: 11 residues. Trimming stripped 4 bases from V and 13 bases from J, with 14 bases between. Germline-derived CDR1 and CDR2 are SGHDT and YYEEEE. In DNA form, the CDR3 reads TGTGCCAGCAGCAGGGACGGACGCGTTTTCTTT. It encodes CASSRDGRVFF.

This clone is a singleton in its sample. The V and J genes are TRBV9 and TRBJ2-2, with a weak D call TRBD1 (6 bases). Germline V gene lookup returns CDR1 SGDLS and CDR2 YYNGEE. This CDR3 is built from 16 residues. V dropped 0 bases and J dropped 3 bases, with 12 bases sitting between them. The CDR3 sequence is CASSVVAGADTGELFF. DNA of the CDR3: TGTGCCAGCAGCGTAGTTGCAGGGGCGGACACCGGGGAGCTGTTTTTT.